A single T cell receptor beta chain is shown here with its context. Its antigen is not identified. TCRdb independently ran MiXCR on the 5' RACE reads; one entry per CDR3 protein. The sample yields around 770,000 distinct CDR3 sequences, 15% to 20% seen once. The record originates from a study of CD8 T cells in ankylosing spondylitis. V was pared by 4 bases and J by 4 bases, with 8 bases of the junction left unmatched. CDR1 is MNHEY and CDR2 is SMNVEV in the germline V gene (reference sequence). This CDR3 has 15 amino acids. General study findings and limits: A TCR beta motif of several highly homologous variants appeared characteristic of ankylosing spondylitis blood.

The receptor comes from a male donor with ankylosing spondylitis. This chain uses TRBV27 with TRBJ2-7; 9 bases map to TRBD2. The specimen sequenced was blood, either unsorted or a sorted T cell fraction (not recorded which). CDR3 protein: CASSSPAGGSYEQYF. DNA for the CDR3: TGTGCCAGCAGTTCCCCCGCGGGAGGGAGTTACGAGCAGTACTTC.